Sequencing of this T cell receptor (beta chain) was carried out in a study of T cells in Graves' hyperthyroidism and ophthalmopathy (dated by TCRdb to between 2018 and 2020). For the wider study: Peripheral blood was collected at initial diagnosis, before any treatment. TCR V-J signatures able to tell the groups apart were searched for in a discovery cohort of about a hundred patients, of whom 43 had Graves' ophthalmopathy and more than 55 had stable Graves' hyperthyroidism. Prospective prediction of ophthalmopathy was tested in an independent validation cohort consisting of about 19 hyperthyroidism patients and approximately 16 patients who later progressed to ophthalmopathy. The 75 to 100 discovery patients were divided at random into training and test sets in a 7:3 ratio. In addition, the study compared T-cell repertoires in thyroid tissue and in blood from about six Graves' hyperthyroidism patients. After sampling, hyperthyroidism patients received methimazole starting at 30 mg daily, and ophthalmopathy patients received high-dose intravenous methylprednisolone. The paper describes TCR Vbeta CDR3 sequencing of about 140 peripheral blood samples, made up of under 50 ophthalmopathy patients, some 80 hyperthyroidism patients and about 17 progressor patients. Broad study findings and their caveats: A model built on a 13 V-J signature distinguished ophthalmopathy from stable hyperthyroidism, reaching roughly 88% sensitivity and 81.08% specificity in cross-validation and 80%/75% in testing. Sample size was not statistically predetermined, and blinding of investigators to group allocation was not performed. In validation, progression to ophthalmopathy was predicted by the model with roughly 71% sensitivity and about 72% specificity, a median of roughly 6 months before onset. Most expanded thyroid clonotypes (frequency above 0.001) were also found in blood, which suggests that blood repertoires may mirror thyroid immune responses.

Ophthalmopathy patients had moderately to severely active disease, with a Clinical Activity Score of 3 or more, a NOSPECS grade of 4 or more, and a disease duration of less than 3 months. Patients with uncontrolled infections, other autoimmune diseases, pregnancy or lactation were excluded. Diagnoses were established on the basis of clinical symptoms, serum thyroxine and TRAb, thyroid ultrasound, and orbital computed tomography. Ficoll-Paque density gradient centrifugation was used to isolate PBMCs from 9.5 to 10 ml of fresh peripheral blood. Trizol reagent was used to extract total RNA, and RNA quality was then checked on an Agilent 2100 Bioanalyzer. TCR beta CDR3 regions were amplified from RNA transcripts. A first-round RT-PCR of the TCR CDR3 used the HTBI primer set with the Qiagen OneStep RT-PCR kit. A second multiplex PCR round built the libraries, followed by size selection and purification. Sequencing of the libraries was done on an Illumina HiSeq2000 using paired-end 100 bp reads. The paper's data handling went like this. SOAPnuke was used to process the raw data, with reads discarded if the reads contained adapters or uncalled bases, had a mean Phred below 15, or lacked an exact constant-primer or identifier match. High-quality paired reads were merged using COPE v1.2.5, and each unique nucleotide sequence was defined as a clonotype. MiTCR v1.1 was used to align clonotypes to the IMGT TRBV, TRBD and TRBJ reference segments. Only V-J combinations with frequency above 0.0001, covering roughly 99% of repertoires, were analysed. A TCS score was defined as the ratio of F50 (clonal expansion) to E x V (chaos), with BLOSUM62-based TCRdist applied between CDR3 peptides within each V-J. Welch's t-statistics and random forest reduced around 510 V-J features to some 14, which were used in a naive Bayes classifier (R e1071). The public reads were run again by TCRdb, first through fastp at Q25 and then through MiXCR, and only productive beta chains were kept. Every CDR3 protein is listed once, alongside the most common genes and DNA of its rows. TCRdb, not the authors, supplied the V and J calls. The sample table lists some 500,000 distinct CDR3 sequences, around 24% of them with a count of one. Clones ranked in the top ten supply 11% of the sample.

This clonotype was seen ten or more times. Its antigen specificity is not known. Per-base quality was not reported, and no clone a single base away is much larger than it. The germline V gene sets CDR1 to LGHNA and CDR2 to YNFKEQ. V is trimmed back by 2 bases and J by 5 bases, and the junction contains 4 bases that no gene match accounts for. The CDR3 measures 15 amino acids from cysteine to phenylalanine. CDR3 DNA is the only sequence kept; it has 45 bases, read in frame from the first base. The rearrangement combines TRBV4-2 with TRBJ2-2, with TRBD1 matching 8 junction bases. The sample was blood. This clonotype originated in a woman under 40 with Graves' ophthalmopathy. The CDR3 amino acid sequence is: CASSQPGGSTGELFF. Here is the DNA: TGTGCCAGCAGCCAACCAGGGGGCAGTACCGGGGAGCTGTTTTTT.